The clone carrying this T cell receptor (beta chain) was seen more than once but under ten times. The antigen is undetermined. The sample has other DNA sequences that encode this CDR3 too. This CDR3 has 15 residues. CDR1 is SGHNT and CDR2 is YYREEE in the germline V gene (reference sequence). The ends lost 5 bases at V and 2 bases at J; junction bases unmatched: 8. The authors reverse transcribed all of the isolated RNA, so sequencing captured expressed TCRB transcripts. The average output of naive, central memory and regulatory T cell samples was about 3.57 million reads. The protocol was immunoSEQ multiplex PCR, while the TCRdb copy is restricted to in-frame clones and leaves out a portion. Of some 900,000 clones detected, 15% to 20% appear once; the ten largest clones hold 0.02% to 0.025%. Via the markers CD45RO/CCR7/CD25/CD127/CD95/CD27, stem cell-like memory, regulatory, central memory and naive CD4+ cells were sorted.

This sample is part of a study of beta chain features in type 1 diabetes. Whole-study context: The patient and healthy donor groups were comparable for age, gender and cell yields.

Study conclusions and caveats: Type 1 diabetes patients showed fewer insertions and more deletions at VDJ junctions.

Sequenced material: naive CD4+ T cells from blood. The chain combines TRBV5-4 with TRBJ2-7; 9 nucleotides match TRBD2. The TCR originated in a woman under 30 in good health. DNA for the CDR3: TGTGCCAGCAGTTCGGGACTAGCTGGTACCTACGAGCAGTACTTC. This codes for CASSSGLAGTYEQYF.